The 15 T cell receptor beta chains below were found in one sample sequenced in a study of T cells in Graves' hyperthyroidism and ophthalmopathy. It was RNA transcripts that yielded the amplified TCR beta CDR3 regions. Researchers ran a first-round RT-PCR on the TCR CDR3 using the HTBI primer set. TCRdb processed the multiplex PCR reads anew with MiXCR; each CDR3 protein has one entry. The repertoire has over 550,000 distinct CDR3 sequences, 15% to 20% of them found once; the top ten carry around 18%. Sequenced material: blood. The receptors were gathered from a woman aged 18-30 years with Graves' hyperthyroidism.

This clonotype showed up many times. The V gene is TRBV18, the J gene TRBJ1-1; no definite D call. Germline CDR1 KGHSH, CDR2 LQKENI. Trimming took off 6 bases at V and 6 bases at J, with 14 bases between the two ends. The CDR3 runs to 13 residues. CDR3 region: CASSPDLPPEAFF. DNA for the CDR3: TGTGCCAGCTCCCCGGACTTACCCCCTGAAGCTTTCTTT. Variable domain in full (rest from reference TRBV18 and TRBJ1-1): NAGVMQNPRHLVRRRGQEARLRCSPMKGHSHVYWYRQLPEEGLKFMVYLQKENIIDESGMPKERFSAEFPKEGPSILRIQQVVRGDSAAYFCASSPDLPPEAFFGQGTRLTVV.

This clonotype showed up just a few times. The CDR3: CSATRPSARDRGWGNEQFF. The CDR3 DNA follows: TGCAGTGCTACTCGACCATCAGCCCGGGACAGGGGATGGGGGAATGAGCAGTTCTTC. The chain links TRBV20-1 to TRBJ2-1, with 10 positions matching TRBD1. Trimming at V came to 4 bases and at J to 7 bases, leaving 22 bases not matched to a gene. The CDR3 is 19 amino acids. The germline gives CDR1 DFQATT, CDR2 SNEGSKA (reference sequence).

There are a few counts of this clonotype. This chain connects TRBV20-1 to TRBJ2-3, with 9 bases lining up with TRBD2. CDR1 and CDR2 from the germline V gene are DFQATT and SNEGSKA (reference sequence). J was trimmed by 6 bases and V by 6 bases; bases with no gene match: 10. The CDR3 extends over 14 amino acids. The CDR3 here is CSASKTSGPDTQYF. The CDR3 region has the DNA TGCAGTGCGTCGAAGACTAGCGGCCCCGATACGCAGTATTTT.

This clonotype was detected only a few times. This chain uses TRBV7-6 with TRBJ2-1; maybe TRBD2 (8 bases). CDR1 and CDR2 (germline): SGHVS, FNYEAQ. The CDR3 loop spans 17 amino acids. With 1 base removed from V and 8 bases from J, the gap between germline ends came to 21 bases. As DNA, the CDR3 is TGTGCCAGCAGCTTAGTAAGGGGGCGGGAGGAGGTCGATGAGCAGTTCTTC. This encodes CASSLVRGREEVDEQFF. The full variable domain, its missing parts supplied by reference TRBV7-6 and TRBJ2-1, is GAGVSQSPRYKVTKRGQDVALRCDPISGHVSLYWYRQALGQGPEFLTYFNYEAQQDKSGLPNDRFSAERPEGSISTLTIQRTEQRDSAMYRCASSLVRGREEVDEQFFGPGTRLTVL.

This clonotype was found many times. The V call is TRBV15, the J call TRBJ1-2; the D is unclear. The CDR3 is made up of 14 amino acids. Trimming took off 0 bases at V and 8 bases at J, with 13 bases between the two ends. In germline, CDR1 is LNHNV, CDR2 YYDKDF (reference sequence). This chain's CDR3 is CATSRDLKGWGYTF. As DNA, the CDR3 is TGTGCCACCAGCAGAGATCTGAAGGGCTGGGGCTACACCTTC.

The CDR3 here is CASSRTVANTGELFF. CDR3 in DNA: TGTGCCAGCAGCAGGACAGTCGCGAACACCGGGGAGCTGTTTTTT. The chain carries TRBV6-1 and TRBJ2-2, with D tentatively TRBD1 (6 bases). The V end lost 6 bases, the J end lost 0 bases, and 11 bases lay between the germline ends. The CDR3 is made up of 15 amino acids. CDR1 and CDR2 from the germline V gene are MNHNS and SASEGT.

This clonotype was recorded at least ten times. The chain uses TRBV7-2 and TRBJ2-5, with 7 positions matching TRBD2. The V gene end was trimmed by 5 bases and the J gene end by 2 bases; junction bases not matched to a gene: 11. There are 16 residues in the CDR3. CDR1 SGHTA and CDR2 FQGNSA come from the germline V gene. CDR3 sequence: CASSTQSGAAQETQYF. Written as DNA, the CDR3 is TGTGCCAGCAGCACCCAGAGCGGGGCAGCTCAAGAGACCCAGTACTTC.

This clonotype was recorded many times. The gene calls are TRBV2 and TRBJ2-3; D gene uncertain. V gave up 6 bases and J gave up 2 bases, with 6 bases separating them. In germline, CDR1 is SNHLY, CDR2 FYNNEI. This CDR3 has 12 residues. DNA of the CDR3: TGTGCCAGCAGCGATCCCACAGATACGCAGTATTTT. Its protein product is CASSDPTDTQYF.

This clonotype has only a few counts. This CDR3 reads CAISGDTNQPQHF. The CDR3 coding sequence is TGTGCCATCAGTGGAGACACCAATCAGCCCCAGCATTTT. The chain combines TRBV10-3 with TRBJ1-5; D remains ambiguous. This CDR3 has 13 amino acids. The germline gives CDR1 ENHRY, CDR2 SYGVKD. Trimming stripped 4 bases from V and 3 bases from J, with 7 bases between.

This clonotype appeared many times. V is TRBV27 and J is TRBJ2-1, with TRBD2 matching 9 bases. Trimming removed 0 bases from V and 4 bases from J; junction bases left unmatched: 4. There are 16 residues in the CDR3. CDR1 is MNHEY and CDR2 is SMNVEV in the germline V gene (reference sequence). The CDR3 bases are TGTGCCAGCAGTTTATCGAGGCGGGAGGGTTACAATGAGCAGTTCTTC. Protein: CASSLSRREGYNEQFF.

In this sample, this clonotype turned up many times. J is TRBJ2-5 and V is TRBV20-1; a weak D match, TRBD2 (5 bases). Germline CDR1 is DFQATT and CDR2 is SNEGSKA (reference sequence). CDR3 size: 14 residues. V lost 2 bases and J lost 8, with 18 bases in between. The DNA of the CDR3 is TGCAGTGCTAGATTGTGGGAGTCGAGGGAAACCCAGTACTTC. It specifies CSARLWESRETQYF.

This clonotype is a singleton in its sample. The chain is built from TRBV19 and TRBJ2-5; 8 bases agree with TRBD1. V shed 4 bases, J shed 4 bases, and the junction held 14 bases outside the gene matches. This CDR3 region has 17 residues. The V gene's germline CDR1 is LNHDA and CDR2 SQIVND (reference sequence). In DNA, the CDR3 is TGTGCCAGTAGTAATCGACAGGGGACCGGAGACTTAGAGACCCAGTACTTC. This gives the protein CASSNRQGTGDLETQYF. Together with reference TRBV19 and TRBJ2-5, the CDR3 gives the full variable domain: DGGITQSPKYLFRKEGQNVTLSCEQNLNHDAMYWYRQDPGQGLRLIYYSQIVNDFQKGDIAEGYSVSREKKESFPLTVTSAQKNPTAFYLCASSNRQGTGDLETQYFGPGTRLLVL.

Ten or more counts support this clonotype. The CDR3 bases are TGCAGTGCCTCACCCGATGCAGGGGACGAGCAGTACTTC. Translated, it gives CSASPDAGDEQYF. This chain connects TRBV20-1 to TRBJ2-7; D perhaps matches TRBD1 (6 bases). The CDR3 length is 13 residues. CDR1 is DFQATT and CDR2 is SNEGSKA in the germline V gene (reference sequence). V dropped 6 bases and J dropped 5 bases, with 17 bases sitting between them.

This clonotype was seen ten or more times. The CDR3 DNA follows: TGTGCCTGGAATGAGGGGATCGGTGGCGAGCAGTACTTC. It encodes CAWNEGIGGEQYF. This chain joins TRBV30 and TRBJ2-7, with D perhaps being TRBD1 or TRBD2 (5 bases each). Trimming left V 4 bases short and J 6 bases short, with 16 bases between. This CDR3 spans 13 amino acids. Germline V gene sequence: CDR1 GTSNPN, CDR2 SVGIG (reference sequence).

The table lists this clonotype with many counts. DNA of the CDR3: TGTGCCAGCTCACCAAAGGCGGGCGGGGACAATGAGCAGTTCTTC. Its protein product is CASSPKAGGDNEQFF. The chain is built from TRBV18 and TRBJ2-1; D possibly corresponds to TRBD2 (6 bases). CDR1 is KGHSH and CDR2 is LQKENI in the germline V gene. The CDR3 spans 15 residues. Trimming took 2 bases from V and 5 from J, leaving 13 bases between them.